This T cell receptor beta chain was captured by sequencing in a study of shared clonotypes between healthy human individuals. The study, taken as a whole, reports: The low donor count limited represented genetic and exposure-history diversity. At large depth, rarefaction still showed sorted-subset sequencing to be incomplete. Estimated clonotype richness was generally higher in naive than memory subsets.

CDR1 MNHEY and CDR2 SMNVEV come from the germline V gene (reference sequence). The CDR3 length is 17 residues. Trimming cost V 5 bases and J 4 bases, with 24 bases left between them. The protocol was immunoSEQ multiplex PCR, while the TCRdb copy is restricted to in-frame clones and leaves out a portion. The sample lists around 2,000,000 clones; approximately 94% were seen once. Worth noting for this clone: The target antigen is unknown.

CD45RO-negative, CCR7-positively selected cells formed the naive CD8 fraction, excluding terminally differentiated effector memory CD45RA+ cells. Sequenced input: naive CD8+ T cells sorted from blood. This TCR was sampled from a young man in good health. The gene calls are TRBV27 and TRBJ2-7; D call uncertain. DNA for the CDR3: TGTGCCAGCAGTCACCAGAATGCCGACAACTTTTTATACGAGCAGTACTTC. Protein: CASSHQNADNFLYEQYF.